Each of the 7 T cell receptor beta chains below was sequenced from the same sample in a study of T cell changes during pregnancy in multiple sclerosis (dated 2019 in TCRdb). The library was generated by the immunoSEQ multiplex PCR assay. This is the immuneACCESS table as TCRdb keeps it, with only in-frame sequences that have V and J called. A part of the clones is gone; compared with another copy, unresolved V genes explain less than half, and the rest is unexplained. This sample gives 93,000 or so clones in total; 92% of them show up just once. The ten largest make up roughly 0.88% of the sample. Sequencing was performed on peripheral blood, taken after pregnancy. All receptors come from a female donor with multiple sclerosis, enrolled in a pregnancy study.

The rearrangement links TRBV7-6 to TRBJ2-2; the D gene is possibly TRBD2 (5 bases). Germline V gene lookup returns CDR1 SGHVS and CDR2 FNYEAQ. Trimming took 2 bases from V and 7 from J, leaving 8 bases between them. This CDR3 spans 13 amino acids. The CDR3 DNA sequence: TGTGCCAGCAGCTTAAGTGCGGGCGGGGAGCTGTTTTTT. Its translation is CASSLSAGGELFF.

The chain has TRBV5-1 and TRBJ2-7; 7 bases match TRBD2. Germline V gene sequence: CDR1 SGHRS, CDR2 YFSETQ. Trimming removed 6 bases from V and 1 base from J; junction bases left unmatched: 13. The CDR3 covers 16 residues. The CDR3, as DNA: TGCGCCAGCAAGGCCCACACTAGCGCCAATTCCTACGAGCAGTACTTC. Its translation is CASKAHTSANSYEQYF.

This chain joins TRBV5-1 and TRBJ2-3; possibly TRBD2 for D (6 bases). V lost 0 bases and J lost 1, with 6 bases in between. Germline loops: CDR1 SGHRS, CDR2 YFSETQ. This CDR3 has 14 residues. The CDR3 spells CASSLGGGTDTQYF. Written as DNA, the CDR3 is TGCGCCAGCAGCTTGGGCGGGGGCACAGATACGCAGTATTTT.

The CDR3 DNA follows: TGTGCCAGCAGCTTGGCCACAGGGAAGAACACTGAAGCTTTCTTT. Its protein is CASSLATGKNTEAFF. The V gene is TRBV5-4, the J gene TRBJ1-1; weak D call: TRBD1 (6 bases). V shed 0 bases and J shed 1 base, with 10 bases lying between them. CDR3 length: 15 residues. Germline V gives CDR1 SGHNT, CDR2 YYREEE (reference sequence).

The genes are TRBV9 and TRBJ2-2; D possibly corresponds to TRBD2 (5 bases). Germline-derived CDR1 and CDR2 are SGDLS and YYNGEE. The CDR3 runs 14 residues. V lost 2 bases and J lost 6, with 11 bases in between. The CDR3 reads CASSVGRLAGELFF. As DNA, the CDR3 is TGTGCCAGCAGCGTTGGGAGACTCGCCGGGGAGCTGTTTTTT.

This sequence joins TRBV7-3 and TRBJ1-4; D possibly corresponds to TRBD1 (6 bases). Germline CDR1 and CDR2: SGHTA and FQGTGA. V lost 0 bases and J lost 7, with 12 bases in between. This CDR3 has 15 residues. The CDR3 DNA sequence: TGTGCCAGCAGCTTAACGGGGGCGGCGGGTGAAAAACTGTTTTTT. As protein: CASSLTGAAGEKLFF.

The rearrangement uses TRBV4-2 and TRBJ1-6; possibly TRBD1 for D (5 bases). The V end was cut by 1 base, the J end by 12 bases, with 16 bases between. This CDR3 has 15 residues. Per germline, CDR1 LGHNA and CDR2 YNFKEQ. The CDR3 nucleotides are TGTGCCAGCAGCCAAGGGGGCCCAGATCAGGAACCCCTCCACTTT. This sequence encodes CASSQGGPDQEPLHF.